This TCR beta chain was retrieved from a study of cytomegalovirus exposure and HLA in healthy donors. Trimming took off 1 base at V and 7 bases at J, with 23 bases between the two ends. The CDR3 is 17 residues long. Germline values: CDR1 SGHRS, CDR2 YFSETQ. On this clone: No antigen is known for it.

Study results and caveats: Later on, an analysis found that several of the most significant clusters appeared to be linked to common viral pathogens, which included parvovirus B19. Follow-up analysis found HLA locus-dependent TCR association rates, highest for DRB1 and lowest for HLA-C. The only immune exposure information that was available was CMV serostatus. There were a few CMV-associated chains whose specificity for CMV antigens was confirmed in vitro.

PCR amplification relied on 60 Vbeta primers (plus 13 Jbeta primers). Data came from immunoSEQ multiplex PCR; TCRdb stores just in-frame clones and leaves some out. The table has approximately 150,000 clones, around nine tenths seen once; the top ten hold more than 0.7%. The receptor comes from a woman aged 30 to 39 in good health and CMV-seronegative. Sample: PBMCs. The V and J genes are TRBV5-1 and TRBJ1-1, with no clear D. The CDR3 sequence is CASSLIVGRDTRNEAFF. The DNA of the CDR3 is TGCGCCAGCAGCTTGATAGTAGGTCGCGACACTCGGAATGAAGCTTTCTTT.